This T cell receptor beta chain was identified in a study of OX40 agonist ivuxolimab in advanced cancers. Overall study: Patients with hepatocellular carcinoma, melanoma, renal cell or head and neck cancer made up the dose-escalation patients. Of mixed ages from 23 to 79 and averaging around 60 years, the group was 65% to 85% male. Whole-study findings and limits: The study did not work out the antigen specificity of the expanded peripheral T cells. CD8+ T cells were the subset that, on average, had more expanded clones than CD4+.

Libraries were prepared by immunoSEQ multiplex PCR; TCRdb keeps only in-frame clonotypes and omits some of them. The table lists around 76,000 clones, 85% to 90% of them singletons. The ends lost 5 bases at V and 0 bases at J; junction bases unmatched: 13. The germline gives CDR1 SEHNR, CDR2 FQNEAQ (reference sequence). The CDR3 extends over 19 amino acids. Comment on this clone: The antigen remains unidentified.

The sample consisted of CD4+ or CD8+ T cells sorted from blood, taken in a trial of the OX40 agonist ivuxolimab. The chain joins TRBV7-9 to TRBJ2-1; 10 nucleotides align to TRBD2. The TCR comes from an adult with an advanced solid tumor such as melanoma, head and neck, liver or kidney cancer. CDR3 protein: CASSLLPEVAGGSYNEQFF. In DNA, the CDR3 is TGTGCCAGCAGCCTTCTCCCGGAGGTAGCGGGAGGCTCCTACAATGAGCAGTTCTTC.